Listed below are T cell receptor beta chains from one sample, sequenced in a study of blood T cell repertoires in COVID-19. The repertoire was sequenced with immunoSEQ multiplex PCR; TCRdb's copy has only in-frame clones and lacks some. The table lists around 400,000 clones, 70% to 90% of them singletons, with over 9.5% in the top ten. The material sequenced was peripheral blood. All receptors derive from a woman in her twenties or thirties with COVID-19, enrolled during active disease. Each CDR3 is given with its conserved first and last residue. The order of the fields is clone size, J gene, V gene, D gene, CDR3 DNA, CDR3 protein. A D gene is named only where the DNA matches it firmly. The listing skips clone size in some rows; elsewhere it reads once, few, many or a size class.

clone_size: few; j_call: TRBJ2-7; v_call: TRBV10-1; d_call: TRBD2; cdr3_nt: TGCGCCAGCAGTGAGTCGAAAAGCGGGAGAGGAGGCGAGCAGTACTTC; cdr3_aa: CASSESKSGRGGEQYF
clone_size: -; j_call: TRBJ2-7; v_call: TRBV20-1; d_call: TRBD1; cdr3_nt: TGCAGTGCTAGTGAACCGGGACAGGGAAACGAGCAGTACTTC; cdr3_aa: CSASEPGQGNEQYF
clone_size: -; j_call: TRBJ2-5; v_call: TRBV7-6; d_call: TRBD1; cdr3_nt: TGTGCCAGCAGCTTATCTTCGACAGGGACCCCTTCCCAAGAGACCCAGTACTTC; cdr3_aa: CASSLSSTGTPSQETQYF
clone_size: -; j_call: TRBJ2-5; v_call: TRBV5-4; d_call: -; cdr3_nt: TGTGCCAGCAGCCTTACTAGCGAGACCCAGTACTTC; cdr3_aa: CASSLTSETQYF
clone_size: -; j_call: TRBJ2-7; v_call: TRBV6-5; d_call: -; cdr3_nt: TGTGCCAGCAGTCGGGACACCGTCGGATCCTACGAGCAGTACTTC; cdr3_aa: CASSRDTVGSYEQYF
clone_size: -; j_call: TRBJ2-1; v_call: TRBV5-1; d_call: TRBD2; cdr3_nt: TGCGCCAGCAGCTTGGCGTCTAGCGGGAGCCTACCGACCAATGAGCAGTTCTTC; cdr3_aa: CASSLASSGSLPTNEQFF
clone_size: -; j_call: TRBJ2-2; v_call: TRBV30; d_call: -; cdr3_nt: TGTGCCTGGAGTCGTTGGCCCAGCACCGGGGAGCTGTTTTTT; cdr3_aa: CAWSRWPSTGELFF
clone_size: -; j_call: TRBJ2-7; v_call: TRBV5-4; d_call: -; cdr3_nt: TGTGCCAGCAGCCCCGGGACTTGGGGCCCCTACGAGCAGTACTTC; cdr3_aa: CASSPGTWGPYEQYF
clone_size: -; j_call: TRBJ2-1; v_call: TRBV10-3; d_call: -; cdr3_nt: TGTGCCATCAGATCCGCTGGGACTCCGAGGCAGTTCTTC; cdr3_aa: CAIRSAGTPRQFF
clone_size: -; j_call: TRBJ1-4; v_call: TRBV6-4; d_call: TRBD1; cdr3_nt: TGTGCCAGCACTCCGGGACAGATGAATGAAAAACTGTTTTTT; cdr3_aa: CASTPGQMNEKLFF
clone_size: -; j_call: TRBJ2-7; v_call: TRBV15; d_call: TRBD2; cdr3_nt: TGTGCCACCAGCAGGCGTGCTAGCGGGACAACATCCGAGCAGTACTTC; cdr3_aa: CATSRRASGTTSEQYF
clone_size: -; j_call: TRBJ2-5; v_call: TRBV11-2; d_call: -; cdr3_nt: TGTGCCAGCAGCTTAGATCGGGAACACGGAGGGCACTTC; cdr3_aa: CASSLDREHGGHF
clone_size: -; j_call: TRBJ2-6; v_call: TRBV5-1; d_call: TRBD1; cdr3_nt: TGCGCCAGCAGCTTGAGGGGGGACAGGGTTACTGGGGCCAACGTCCTGACTTTC; cdr3_aa: CASSLRGDRVTGANVLTF
clone_size: -; j_call: TRBJ1-6; v_call: TRBV5-1; d_call: -; cdr3_nt: TGCGCCAGCAGCTCTTCCTATAATTCACCCCTCCACTTT; cdr3_aa: CASSSSYNSPLHF
clone_size: -; j_call: TRBJ2-6; v_call: TRBV19; d_call: -; cdr3_nt: TGTGCCAGTAACCCCGGGATTTTATACTCTGGGGCCAACGTCCTGACTTTC; cdr3_aa: CASNPGILYSGANVLTF
clone_size: -; j_call: TRBJ2-7; v_call: TRBV7-6; d_call: -; cdr3_nt: TGTGCCAGCAGCTTCCTAGGTTTGGGCGAGCAGTACTTC; cdr3_aa: CASSFLGLGEQYF
clone_size: -; j_call: TRBJ2-7; v_call: TRBV28; d_call: -; cdr3_nt: TGTGCCAGCAGTTTAGGACTTACTTCCTACGAGCAGTACTTC; cdr3_aa: CASSLGLTSYEQYF
clone_size: -; j_call: TRBJ2-3; v_call: TRBV19; d_call: -; cdr3_nt: TGTGCCAGTAGTGTCTCAGGGGCAGATACGCAGTATTTT; cdr3_aa: CASSVSGADTQYF
clone_size: once; j_call: TRBJ1-1; v_call: TRBV9; d_call: -; cdr3_nt: TGTGCCAGCAGCGTAGTGAACGCGGTGAACACTGAAGCTTTCTTT; cdr3_aa: CASSVVNAVNTEAFF
clone_size: -; j_call: TRBJ2-1; v_call: TRBV4-1; d_call: -; cdr3_nt: TGCGCCAGCAGCCAAGTGGTAGCGGTCTCCTACAATGAGCAGTTCTTC; cdr3_aa: CASSQVVAVSYNEQFF
clone_size: -; j_call: TRBJ2-2; v_call: TRBV11-2; d_call: TRBD2; cdr3_nt: TGTGCCAGCAGACCGATAGCGGGAGCCCGGACCGGGGAGCTGTTTTTT; cdr3_aa: CASRPIAGARTGELFF
clone_size: -; j_call: TRBJ2-5; v_call: TRBV2; d_call: TRBD1; cdr3_nt: TGTGCCAGCAGGGATCTACAGGGGGCGCGGGAGACCCAGTACTTC; cdr3_aa: CASRDLQGARETQYF
clone_size: -; j_call: TRBJ1-1; v_call: TRBV7-8; d_call: -; cdr3_nt: TGTGCCAGCAGCCGAGATAGCCGGCTTGAAGCTTTCTTT; cdr3_aa: CASSRDSRLEAFF
clone_size: once; j_call: TRBJ1-2; v_call: TRBV15; d_call: -; cdr3_nt: TGTGCCACCAGCAGAGATTTGGCGGCGGAGGGCTACACCTTC; cdr3_aa: CATSRDLAAEGYTF
clone_size: -; j_call: TRBJ2-5; v_call: TRBV5-4; d_call: -; cdr3_nt: TGTGCCAGCAGCTTGTTGGCCCGACTAGAAGAGACCCAGTACTTC; cdr3_aa: CASSLLARLEETQYF
clone_size: -; j_call: TRBJ1-4; v_call: TRBV12-2; d_call: -; cdr3_nt: TGTGCAAGTCGCTTAGCTTGGAGGGGGCTGGGTACAACTAATGAAAAACTGTTTTTT; cdr3_aa: CASRLAWRGLGTTNEKLFF
clone_size: -; j_call: TRBJ2-5; v_call: TRBV5-4; d_call: -; cdr3_nt: TGTGCCAGCAGCTTCGCGGCAGTACAAGAGACCCAGTACTTC; cdr3_aa: CASSFAAVQETQYF
clone_size: -; j_call: TRBJ2-7; v_call: TRBV19; d_call: -; cdr3_nt: TGTGCCAGCTCACAAGGGTGGCAGGGAGGCTACGAGCAGTACTTC; cdr3_aa: CASSQGWQGGYEQYF
clone_size: -; j_call: TRBJ2-1; v_call: TRBV9; d_call: -; cdr3_nt: TGTGCCAGCAGCCCCCGGGAAACTAGGGGCCGGGGGGAGCAGTTCTTC; cdr3_aa: CASSPRETRGRGEQFF
clone_size: -; j_call: TRBJ1-1; v_call: TRBV13; d_call: -; cdr3_nt: TGTGCCAGCAGCTTAGGCCTAGCTGCAGCTTTCTTT; cdr3_aa: CASSLGLAAAFF
clone_size: -; j_call: TRBJ2-3; v_call: TRBV7-9; d_call: -; cdr3_nt: TGTGCCAGCAGCTTTCTACTACCTACGCAGTATTTT; cdr3_aa: CASSFLLPTQYF
clone_size: -; j_call: TRBJ2-5; v_call: TRBV3-1/TRBV3-2; d_call: TRBD1; cdr3_nt: TGTGCCAGCAGACGCGACAGGGAAGAGACCCAGTACTTC; cdr3_aa: CASRRDREETQYF
clone_size: -; j_call: TRBJ2-2; v_call: TRBV11-3; d_call: -; cdr3_nt: TGTGCCAGCAGTCCAGCGGGCGCCGCGTACACCGGGGAGCTGTTTTTT; cdr3_aa: CASSPAGAAYTGELFF
clone_size: -; j_call: TRBJ2-7; v_call: TRBV30; d_call: -; cdr3_nt: TGTGCCTGGAATCCACAGACGAAATCCTACGAGCAGTACTTC; cdr3_aa: CAWNPQTKSYEQYF
clone_size: -; j_call: TRBJ2-3; v_call: TRBV2; d_call: TRBD2; cdr3_nt: TGTGCCAGCAGTGAAGCTGGGACTAGCGGGAGGTACCGGTATTTT; cdr3_aa: CASSEAGTSGRYRYF
clone_size: -; j_call: TRBJ2-3; v_call: TRBV5-1; d_call: TRBD2; cdr3_nt: TGCGCCAGCAGCGCGTTGGGTAGCGGGAGGGCGGCAGATACGCAGTATTTT; cdr3_aa: CASSALGSGRAADTQYF
clone_size: -; j_call: TRBJ1-1; v_call: TRBV7-9; d_call: TRBD1; cdr3_nt: TGTGCCAGCAGCAGGGGGCCTCACACTGAAGCTTTCTTT; cdr3_aa: CASSRGPHTEAFF
clone_size: once; j_call: TRBJ2-1; v_call: TRBV2; d_call: TRBD2; cdr3_nt: TGTGCCAGCAGCGGACTAGCGCACTACAATGAGCAGTTCTTC; cdr3_aa: CASSGLAHYNEQFF
clone_size: once; j_call: TRBJ2-1; v_call: TRBV11-3; d_call: TRBD1; cdr3_nt: TGTGCCAGCAGCCCCCACCTGACAGGGGACAATGAGCAGTTCTTC; cdr3_aa: CASSPHLTGDNEQFF
clone_size: many; j_call: TRBJ1-1; v_call: TRBV28; d_call: -; cdr3_nt: TGTGCCAGCAGCTTAGGGCTCTTTGCTTTCTTT; cdr3_aa: CASSLGLFAFF
clone_size: -; j_call: TRBJ2-2; v_call: TRBV29-1; d_call: TRBD1; cdr3_nt: TGCAGCGCCTCACAGGGGACCGGGGAGCTGTTTTTT; cdr3_aa: CSASQGTGELFF
clone_size: -; j_call: TRBJ2-7; v_call: TRBV19; d_call: -; cdr3_nt: TGTGCCAGTAGTACGGACCAAGGGGGTACCTACGAGCAGTACTTC; cdr3_aa: CASSTDQGGTYEQYF
clone_size: -; j_call: TRBJ1-1; v_call: TRBV28; d_call: -; cdr3_nt: TGTGCCAGCAGTTTATTGGCGGGTAACATGAACACTGAAGCTTTCTTT; cdr3_aa: CASSLLAGNMNTEAFF
clone_size: few; j_call: TRBJ2-5; v_call: TRBV6-2/TRBV6-3; d_call: TRBD2; cdr3_nt: TGTGCCAGCAGTTATCGGCCGGGAGGGCCAGAGGAGACCCAGTACTTC; cdr3_aa: CASSYRPGGPEETQYF
clone_size: -; j_call: TRBJ1-1; v_call: TRBV18; d_call: TRBD1; cdr3_nt: TGTGCCAGCCGAGACAGGGATGGCACTGAAGCTTTCTTT; cdr3_aa: CASRDRDGTEAFF
clone_size: -; j_call: TRBJ2-5; v_call: TRBV28; d_call: TRBD1; cdr3_nt: TGTGCCACCCGGACAGGGGGGCAGACCCAGTACTTC; cdr3_aa: CATRTGGQTQYF
clone_size: -; j_call: TRBJ2-3; v_call: TRBV10-3; d_call: TRBD1; cdr3_nt: TGTGCCATCAGCCTGGACAGGGTAACAGATACGCAGTATTTT; cdr3_aa: CAISLDRVTDTQYF
clone_size: -; j_call: TRBJ2-6; v_call: TRBV18; d_call: -; cdr3_nt: TGTGCCAGCTCATCCGGACAGCCTGGGGCCAACGTCCTGACTTTC; cdr3_aa: CASSSGQPGANVLTF
clone_size: -; j_call: TRBJ2-7; v_call: TRBV24-1; d_call: TRBD1; cdr3_nt: TGTGCCACCAGCCTAGGGGGCGAGAGCTACGAGCAGTACTTC; cdr3_aa: CATSLGGESYEQYF
clone_size: -; j_call: TRBJ2-3; v_call: TRBV24-1; d_call: TRBD1; cdr3_nt: TGTGCCACCAGTGATCGGACAGGGGGTACCACAGATACGCAGTATTTT; cdr3_aa: CATSDRTGGTTDTQYF
clone_size: -; j_call: TRBJ1-1; v_call: TRBV29-1; d_call: -; cdr3_nt: TGCAGCGTCTCTGGACTCGCGCTGGAAGCTTTCTTT; cdr3_aa: CSVSGLALEAFF
clone_size: -; j_call: TRBJ1-6; v_call: TRBV5-5; d_call: TRBD1; cdr3_nt: TGTGCCAGCAGCTTTACAGGGGGCGTTAATTCACCCCTCCACTTT; cdr3_aa: CASSFTGGVNSPLHF
clone_size: -; j_call: TRBJ2-2; v_call: TRBV5-6; d_call: TRBD2; cdr3_nt: TGTGCCAGCAGCCCCAGGCGGGGGGCGGGAGTATGGTCCGGGGAGCTGTTTTTT; cdr3_aa: CASSPRRGAGVWSGELFF
clone_size: few; j_call: TRBJ1-1; v_call: TRBV12-3/TRBV12-4; d_call: -; cdr3_nt: TGTGCCAGCAGCCGGCGTGGACTTGAAGCTTTCTTT; cdr3_aa: CASSRRGLEAFF